A selection of T cell receptor beta chains follows, all from one sample in a study of breast tumors, draining lymph nodes, adjacent tissues. TCRdb reprocessed the multiplex PCR reads with MiXCR, giving one entry per CDR3 protein. The profile covers around 150,000 distinct CDR3 sequences, with approximately 29% appearing a single time and roughly 2.3% taken by the ten largest. Sequencing used axillary lymph node tissue. The receptors here all came from a female donor with breast cancer. Some clones in this sample may be carry-over from other donors' samples. Each CDR3 is given with its conserved first and last residue. The D gene is left open where the match is weak. Clone size is given for some rows only: seen once, a few or many times, or a class if the clone is expanded.

clone_size: .; d_call: TRBD1; j_call: TRBJ1-4; v_call: TRBV6-1; cdr3_aa: CASSRNRGGEKLFF; cdr3_nt: TGTGCCAGCAGCCGGAACAGGGGAGGTGAAAAACTGTTTTTT
clone_size: many; d_call: TRBD1; j_call: TRBJ1-5; v_call: TRBV7-9; cdr3_aa: CASSSDRISNQPQHF; cdr3_nt: TGTGCCAGCAGCTCGGACAGGATTAGCAATCAGCCCCAGCATTTT
clone_size: many; d_call: .; j_call: TRBJ1-5; v_call: TRBV15; cdr3_aa: CATSGQHNQPQHF; cdr3_nt: TGTGCCACCAGCGGACAGCACAATCAGCCCCAGCATTTT
clone_size: .; d_call: TRBD1; j_call: TRBJ2-5; v_call: TRBV6-5; cdr3_aa: CASSLLPRGETQYF; cdr3_nt: TGTGCCAGCAGCCTTTTACCCAGGGGGGAGACCCAGTACTTC
clone_size: many; d_call: TRBD1; j_call: TRBJ1-2; v_call: TRBV4-2; cdr3_aa: CASSHGQGGGYTF; cdr3_nt: TGTGCCAGCAGCCATGGACAGGGGGGTGGCTACACCTTC
clone_size: many; d_call: .; j_call: TRBJ2-5; v_call: TRBV18; cdr3_aa: CASSPFRQDPETQYF; cdr3_nt: TGTGCCAGCTCACCCTTCAGACAGGATCCAGAGACCCAGTACTTC
clone_size: many; d_call: TRBD2; j_call: TRBJ2-3; v_call: TRBV6-5; cdr3_aa: CASSFAGGEDTQYF; cdr3_nt: TGTGCCAGCAGTTTCGCGGGGGGGGAAGATACGCAGTATTTT
clone_size: many; d_call: .; j_call: TRBJ2-2; v_call: TRBV10-3; cdr3_aa: CAIKWGAELFF; cdr3_nt: TGTGCCATCAAATGGGGCGCGGAGCTGTTTTTT
clone_size: many; d_call: .; j_call: TRBJ1-2; v_call: TRBV19; cdr3_aa: CASSIGSDPRLYGYTF; cdr3_nt: TGTGCCAGTAGTATTGGTAGCGATCCGCGGTTATATGGCTACACCTTC
clone_size: many; d_call: .; j_call: TRBJ1-6; v_call: TRBV5-1; cdr3_aa: CASSLAYQGSTSYNSPLHF; cdr3_nt: TGCGCCAGCAGCTTGGCCTATCAGGGGTCAACCTCCTATAATTCACCCCTCCACTTT
clone_size: many; d_call: TRBD1; j_call: TRBJ2-1; v_call: TRBV2; cdr3_aa: CASSAQGAVYNEQFF; cdr3_nt: TGTGCCAGCAGCGCACAGGGGGCTGTCTACAATGAGCAGTTCTTC
clone_size: many; d_call: TRBD1; j_call: TRBJ1-6; v_call: TRBV5-1; cdr3_aa: CASSQTTGGHSPLHF; cdr3_nt: TGCGCCAGCAGCCAAACAACAGGGGGCCACTCACCCCTCCACTTT
clone_size: many; d_call: .; j_call: TRBJ2-3; v_call: TRBV5-6; cdr3_aa: CASSLAGVRRDTQYF; cdr3_nt: TGTGCCAGCAGCTTGGCAGGGGTTAGGCGGGATACGCAGTATTTT
clone_size: many; d_call: TRBD2; j_call: TRBJ2-1; v_call: TRBV29-1; cdr3_aa: CSVDRTSGRAEQFF; cdr3_nt: TGCAGCGTGGACCGGACTAGCGGGCGGGCTGAGCAGTTCTTC
clone_size: .; d_call: .; j_call: TRBJ1-6; v_call: TRBV20-1; cdr3_aa: CSARGAGVETSPLHF; cdr3_nt: TGCAGTGCTAGAGGTGCAGGCGTCGAGACTTCACCCCTCCACTTT
clone_size: many; d_call: TRBD2; j_call: TRBJ2-3; v_call: TRBV5-4; cdr3_aa: CASSRKIAGDITDTQYF; cdr3_nt: TGTGCCAGCAGCAGAAAAATAGCGGGGGACATCACAGATACGCAGTATTTT
clone_size: .; d_call: TRBD1; j_call: TRBJ1-5; v_call: TRBV9; cdr3_aa: CASSTEQGVHSNQPQHF; cdr3_nt: TGTGCCAGCAGCACGGAACAGGGGGTTCATAGCAATCAGCCCCAGCATTTT
clone_size: .; d_call: .; j_call: TRBJ1-6; v_call: TRBV6-1; cdr3_aa: CASSRPSSPLHF; cdr3_nt: TGTGCCAGCAGTAGGCCCAGTTCACCCCTCCACTTT
clone_size: .; d_call: TRBD2; j_call: TRBJ2-3; v_call: TRBV20-1; cdr3_aa: CSVTRGLAATDTQYF; cdr3_nt: TGCAGTGTTACGAGGGGACTAGCGGCCACAGATACGCAGTATTTT
clone_size: .; d_call: .; j_call: TRBJ2-1; v_call: TRBV12-5; cdr3_aa: CASGTRTYNEQFF; cdr3_nt: TGTGCTAGTGGTACCCGGACCTACAATGAGCAGTTCTTC
clone_size: many; d_call: .; j_call: TRBJ2-7; v_call: TRBV6-5; cdr3_aa: CASSQPSRSYEQYF; cdr3_nt: TGTGCCAGCAGTCAGCCTTCGAGATCCTACGAGCAGTACTTC
clone_size: many; d_call: .; j_call: TRBJ1-2; v_call: TRBV5-1; cdr3_aa: CASSLATGPYGYTF; cdr3_nt: TGCGCCAGCAGCTTGGCCACGGGTCCCTATGGCTACACCTTC
clone_size: .; d_call: .; j_call: TRBJ1-5; v_call: TRBV18; cdr3_aa: CASSRTDNQPRHF; cdr3_nt: TGTGCCAGCTCACGAACAGACAATCAGCCCCGGCATTTT
clone_size: .; d_call: TRBD2; j_call: TRBJ2-5; v_call: TRBV7-2; cdr3_aa: CASSLGRREGQETQYF; cdr3_nt: TGTGCCAGCAGCTTAGGACGGCGGGAGGGTCAAGAGACCCAGTACTTC
clone_size: many; d_call: .; j_call: TRBJ1-3; v_call: TRBV18; cdr3_aa: CASSPPGSSGNTIYF; cdr3_nt: TGTGCCAGCTCACCGCCGGGGTCCTCTGGAAACACCATATATTTT
clone_size: .; d_call: .; j_call: TRBJ2-5; v_call: TRBV6-6; cdr3_aa: CASSYSTALQETQYF; cdr3_nt: TGTGCCAGCAGTTACTCCACAGCGCTACAAGAGACCCAGTACTTC
clone_size: .; d_call: TRBD1; j_call: TRBJ1-5; v_call: TRBV20-1; cdr3_aa: CSALADRAPNSNQPQHF; cdr3_nt: TGCAGTGCTTTAGCGGACAGGGCACCAAATAGCAATCAGCCCCAGCATTTT
clone_size: few; d_call: TRBD1; j_call: TRBJ1-6; v_call: TRBV6-2/TRBV6-3; cdr3_aa: CASSHTDRGRSPLHF; cdr3_nt: TGTGCCAGCAGTCACACGGACAGGGGGCGTTCACCCCTCCACTTT
clone_size: many; d_call: .; j_call: TRBJ2-1; v_call: TRBV28; cdr3_aa: CASSLGGDEQFF; cdr3_nt: TGTGCCAGCAGTTTGGGTGGGGATGAGCAGTTCTTC
clone_size: many; d_call: TRBD1; j_call: TRBJ1-2; v_call: TRBV5-1; cdr3_aa: CASSLGPTGDYGYTF; cdr3_nt: TGCGCCAGCAGCTTGGGACCCACAGGGGACTATGGCTACACCTTC
clone_size: many; d_call: .; j_call: TRBJ1-2; v_call: TRBV5-8; cdr3_aa: CASSWRGNYGYTF; cdr3_nt: TGTGCCAGCAGCTGGAGGGGGAACTATGGCTACACCTTC
clone_size: many; d_call: TRBD1; j_call: TRBJ1-2; v_call: TRBV11-2; cdr3_aa: CASRLGGQGSGYTF; cdr3_nt: TGTGCCAGCAGGTTAGGGGGACAGGGGTCCGGCTACACCTTC
clone_size: many; d_call: .; j_call: TRBJ2-3; v_call: TRBV9; cdr3_aa: CASSVRSDTDTQYF; cdr3_nt: TGTGCCAGCAGCGTACGTTCCGATACAGATACGCAGTATTTT
clone_size: many; d_call: .; j_call: TRBJ1-2; v_call: TRBV2; cdr3_aa: CASSEQDYGYTF; cdr3_nt: TGTGCCAGCAGTGAACAGGACTATGGCTACACCTTC
clone_size: many; d_call: .; j_call: TRBJ2-6; v_call: TRBV7-9; cdr3_aa: CASSPGRDSKGANVLTF; cdr3_nt: TGTGCCAGCAGCCCTGGTAGGGATTCTAAGGGGGCCAACGTCCTGACTTTC
clone_size: .; d_call: .; j_call: TRBJ1-6; v_call: TRBV6-6; cdr3_aa: CASSYRQAANSPLHF; cdr3_nt: TGTGCCAGCAGTTACCGCCAGGCCGCAAATTCACCCCTCCACTTT
clone_size: many; d_call: .; j_call: TRBJ1-2; v_call: TRBV9; cdr3_aa: CASSDPRGSNYGYTF; cdr3_nt: TGTGCCAGCAGCGACCCGCGGGGGTCTAACTATGGCTACACCTTC
clone_size: .; d_call: TRBD2; j_call: TRBJ2-5; v_call: TRBV7-3; cdr3_aa: CASSPGTSGTSTQYF; cdr3_nt: TGTGCCAGCTCGCCCGGGACTAGCGGGACAAGTACCCAGTACTTC
clone_size: many; d_call: .; j_call: TRBJ2-1; v_call: TRBV20-1; cdr3_aa: CSARGGGPYNEQFF; cdr3_nt: TGCAGTGCTAGAGGCGGGGGCCCCTACAATGAGCAGTTCTTC
clone_size: many; d_call: .; j_call: TRBJ1-4; v_call: TRBV7-9; cdr3_aa: CASSLDEKLFF; cdr3_nt: TGTGCCAGCAGCTTAGATGAAAAACTGTTTTTT
clone_size: .; d_call: .; j_call: TRBJ1-3; v_call: TRBV20-1; cdr3_aa: CSASLDYGNTIYF; cdr3_nt: TGCAGTGCTAGTCTAGACTATGGAAACACCATATATTTT
clone_size: many; d_call: TRBD1; j_call: TRBJ1-2; v_call: TRBV29-1; cdr3_aa: CSVEQGGDGYTF; cdr3_nt: TGCAGCGTTGAACAGGGGGGCGATGGCTACACCTTC
clone_size: .; d_call: .; j_call: TRBJ1-1; v_call: TRBV5-1; cdr3_aa: CASSLTGGYNTEAFF; cdr3_nt: TGCGCCAGCAGCTTGACCGGGGGGTACAACACTGAAGCTTTCTTT
clone_size: many; d_call: TRBD1; j_call: TRBJ2-5; v_call: TRBV6-5; cdr3_aa: CASSPEVYRGRETQYF; cdr3_nt: TGTGCCAGCAGCCCCGAGGTATACAGGGGGCGGGAGACCCAGTACTTC
clone_size: many; d_call: .; j_call: TRBJ2-5; v_call: TRBV20-1; cdr3_aa: CSGGQEETQYF; cdr3_nt: TGCAGTGGGGGTCAGGAAGAGACCCAGTACTTC
clone_size: many; d_call: TRBD1; j_call: TRBJ2-7; v_call: TRBV18; cdr3_aa: CASSPGTGGSAEQYF; cdr3_nt: TGTGCCAGCTCACCAGGGACAGGGGGCTCTGCCGAGCAGTACTTC
clone_size: many; d_call: TRBD2; j_call: TRBJ2-1; v_call: TRBV12-3/TRBV12-4; cdr3_aa: CASSPGGGSNEQFF; cdr3_nt: TGTGCCAGCAGCCCCGGGGGGGGGTCCAATGAGCAGTTCTTC
clone_size: .; d_call: .; j_call: TRBJ1-5; v_call: TRBV3-1; cdr3_aa: CASSHSDGGQPQHF; cdr3_nt: TGTGCCAGCAGCCATTCGGACGGGGGCCAGCCCCAGCATTTT
clone_size: many; d_call: TRBD2; j_call: TRBJ2-1; v_call: TRBV5-8; cdr3_aa: CASSRGTSDYNEQFF; cdr3_nt: TGTGCCAGCAGCCGGGGGACTAGCGATTACAATGAGCAGTTCTTC
clone_size: many; d_call: .; j_call: TRBJ1-2; v_call: TRBV20-1; cdr3_aa: CSARDNPQGFGYGYTF; cdr3_nt: TGCAGTGCTAGAGACAACCCCCAGGGGTTTGGCTATGGCTACACCTTC